These 20 T cell receptor beta chains came from one sample sequenced in a study of CXCR3-negative and CXCR3-positive naive CD8 T cells. The TRB libraries of cDNA were built by UMI-labeled 5' RACE. From the 5' RACE reads, TCRdb lists one entry per CDR3 protein and no DNA. The sample table includes 6,000 to 7,500 distinct CDR3 sequences. Their antigen targets remain unknown. Study-wide points: For CXCR3-positive naive cells, TRB CDR3s were more hydrophobic than those of CXCR3-negative naive cells.

The sample consisted of naive CXCR3+ CD8+ T cells from blood. Subset given: CD45RO-CCR7+CD27+CD95- naive CD8+ T cells expressing CXCR3 (TNR3+). These receptors originate from a human donor in good health. Some clones in this sample may be carry-over from other donors' samples.

The chain combines TRBV29-1 with TRBJ2-2. Germline assignment: CDR1 SQVTM and CDR2 ANQGSEA. This CDR3 is 13 amino acids long. The CDR3 loop is CSVSSLENGELFF.

This chain uses TRBV6-5 with TRBJ2-7; TCRdb lists TRBD1, though no DNA is available to test this call. The CDR3 is 14 amino acids. CDR1 MNHEY and CDR2 SVGAGI come from the germline V gene. The CDR3 here is CASSPGQPPYEQYF.

The V and J genes are TRBV5-5 and TRBJ2-7. Germline lookup yields CDR1 SGHKS and CDR2 YYEKEE (reference sequence). The CDR3 spans 14 residues. CDR3 sequence reads: CASTLWEPSYEQYF.

The chain has TRBV29-1 and TRBJ1-4. CDR1 is SQVTM, CDR2 ANQGSEA, per germline. The CDR3 sequence is 13 residues long. CDR3 sequence: CSVVTPTNEKLFF.

The genes are TRBV11-3 and TRBJ2-1; the D gene TCRdb calls, TRBD1, cannot be checked with no DNA. Germline loops: CDR1 SGHNT, CDR2 YENEEA. This CDR3 is built from 17 residues. CDR3 protein: CASSLASQGPSYNEQFF.

This chain's CDR3 is CSVALRDRGYEQYF. The chain recombines TRBV29-1 with TRBJ2-7; the TRBD1 assignment by TCRdb is unverifiable without DNA. The CDR3 extends over 14 amino acids. Germline CDR1 SQVTM, CDR2 ANQGSEA.

This clonotype is medium-sized (0.01 to 0.1%) by frequency. The chain is built from TRBV28 and TRBJ2-1; there is no DNA to check the TCRdb D call of TRBD2. The CDR3 extends over 18 amino acids. Germline CDR1 reads MDHEN; CDR2 reads SYDVKM. This CDR3 is CASSLPPSTVSSYNEQFF.

The chain links TRBV28 to TRBJ2-4. The CDR3 runs to 14 residues. Germline V CDR1 and CDR2: MDHEN, SYDVKM. CDR3: CASSLWGSKNIQYF.

V usage is TRBV20-1 and J usage is TRBJ2-7; TCRdb designates TRBD1, a call that cannot be tested without DNA. CDR1 and CDR2 (germline): DFQATT, SNEGSKA (reference sequence). CDR3 size: 14 residues. CDR3 sequence: CSARDKVDRSEQYF.

The rearrangement joins TRBV7-9 to TRBJ1-2. The CDR3 covers 14 residues. CDR1 and CDR2 from the germline V gene are SEHNR and FQNEAQ (reference sequence). CDR3 residues: CASSLGGTSYGYTF.

The V call is TRBV10-3, the J call TRBJ1-3; TCRdb selects TRBD1, and the lack of DNA leaves this call unchecked. The length of the CDR3 is 15 residues. Per germline, CDR1 ENHRY and CDR2 SYGVKD. CDR3 protein: CAISEGAYSGNTIYF.

This chain links TRBV29-1 with TRBJ1-1. The CDR3 extends over 11 amino acids. CDR1 and CDR2 (germline): SQVTM, ANQGSEA. The CDR3 is CSVVVNTEAFF. The whole variable domain, remainder taken from reference TRBV29-1 and TRBJ1-1, is SAVISQKPSRDICQRGTSLTIQCQVDSQVTMMFWYRQQPGQSLTLIATANQGSEATYESGFVIDKFPISRPNLTFSTLTVSNMSPEDSSIYLCSVVVNTEAFFGQGTRLTVV.

This rearrangement joins TRBV14 to TRBJ1-2. The CDR3 has 13 amino acids. The germline CDR1 and CDR2 sequences are SGHDN and FVKESK. This CDR3 is CASSMGDPYGYTF.

This clonotype is medium-sized by frequency. This chain links TRBV20-1 with TRBJ2-2; TCRdb indicates TRBD1, and absent DNA this call remains unverified. The CDR3 contains 15 residues. Germline V CDR1 and CDR2: DFQATT, SNEGSKA (reference sequence). The CDR3 is CSAREDSRGTGELFF.

This chain links TRBV10-3 with TRBJ2-7; TCRdb proposes TRBD1, but this gene call is untestable without DNA. Per the germline V gene, CDR1 is ENHRY and CDR2 is SYGVKD. The CDR3 is made up of 12 amino acids. The CDR3 loop is CAISESGDEQYF.

This clonotype ranks as medium-sized in terms of frequency. This chain links TRBV7-9 with TRBJ2-4; no DNA is available, so the TRBD1 call from TCRdb remains unchecked. The V gene's germline CDR1 is SEHNR and CDR2 FQNEAQ (reference sequence). The CDR3 loop spans 16 amino acids. The CDR3 spells CASSLIETGSWNIQYF. The full variable domain, completed using reference TRBV7-9 and TRBJ2-4, is DTGVSQNPRHKITKRGQNVTFRCDPISEHNRLYWYRQTLGQGPEFLTYFQNEAQLEKSRLLSDRFSAERPKGSFSTLEIQRTEQGDSAMYLCASSLIETGSWNIQYFGAGTRLSVL.

CDR3 sequence reads: CSVVCAVEQYF. The chain employs TRBV29-1 and TRBJ2-7. The CDR3 contains 11 residues. The V gene's germline CDR1 is SQVTM and CDR2 ANQGSEA.

By frequency, this clonotype is large (0.1 to 1%). V and J are TRBV28 and TRBJ2-1; TCRdb outputs TRBD1, but without DNA this stays unchecked. Germline CDR1 reads MDHEN; CDR2 reads SYDVKM. The CDR3 has 15 amino acids. The CDR3 protein is CASSSGTGEVGEQFF.

The genes are TRBV5-1 and TRBJ1-1. Germline values: CDR1 SGHRS, CDR2 YFSETQ. There are 16 residues in the CDR3. CDR3: CASSLGSVGMVTEAFF.

This CDR3 is CASSSGRPYEQYF. J is TRBJ2-7 and V is TRBV5-1. The CDR3 is made up of 13 amino acids. Looked up from germline, CDR1 is SGHRS and CDR2 is YFSETQ.